What follows are 22 T cell receptor beta chains derived from one specimen sequenced in a study of blood T cells in healthy people across ages. Together with a sample-barcoded 5' primer, a J-beta primer mix was included in a second PCR lasting about 7 to 11 cycles. One entry per CDR3 protein results from TCRdb running MiXCR on the 5' RACE reads. The data show some 1.8 million distinct CDR3 sequences, around 40% seen once. Material for sequencing was blood. The receptor source for this set is a human donor in good health.

The chain combines TRBV2 with TRBJ2-3, with 10 bases identical to TRBD2. Germline V gene data show CDR1 as SNHLY and CDR2 as FYNNEI. CDR3 length: 15 residues. With 1 base clipped from V and 6 bases from J, the junction kept 4 bases outside the gene matches. The CDR3: CASSEVTSGADTQYF. Written as DNA, the CDR3 is TGTGCCAGCAGTGAAGTCACTAGCGGGGCCGATACGCAGTATTTT.

This clonotype turned up a few times. V usage is TRBV20-1 and J usage is TRBJ2-3; 9 positions match TRBD1. Germline lookup yields CDR1 DFQATT and CDR2 SNEGSKA (reference sequence). V dropped 6 bases and J dropped 4; count of bases not matched to a gene: 5. The CDR3 length is 13 residues. Here the CDR3 reads CSARGQGPDTQYF. The CDR3 DNA sequence: TGCAGTGCCCGCGGACAGGGGCCAGATACGCAGTATTTT.

This clonotype was counted between two and nine times. This chain uses TRBV29-1 with TRBJ1-4; 9 nucleotides agree with TRBD1. The J segment lost 7 bases and the V segment lost 2 bases, leaving 2 bases of the junction unmatched. Per the germline V gene, CDR1 is SQVTM and CDR2 is ANQGSEA. This CDR3 comprises 13 residues. Here the CDR3 reads CSVEPGQGEKLFF. CDR3 sequence (DNA): TGCAGCGTTGAACCGGGACAGGGTGAAAAACTGTTTTTT.

A few counts support this clonotype. The rearrangement links TRBV11-2 to TRBJ2-1, with a tentative D call TRBD2 (6 bases). CDR3 size: 13 residues. V was cut by 8 bases and J by 2 bases, with 10 bases left in between. Germline CDR1 SGHAT, CDR2 FQNNGV. CDR3 nucleotides: TGTGCCAGCTGCCCGGGGGCCTACAATGAGCAGTTCTTC. It yields the protein CASCPGAYNEQFF.

The chain joins TRBV2 to TRBJ1-2; 10 positions match TRBD1. The junction had 8 bases not matched to a gene; V was cut back by 7 bases and J by 6 bases. The germline gives CDR1 SNHLY, CDR2 FYNNEI. This CDR3 region has 14 residues. The DNA for the CDR3 is TGTGCCAGCATTAGAACGACAGGGGGCGATGGCTACACCTTC. Translation gives CASIRTTGGDGYTF.

This clonotype was detected a few times. The V and J genes are TRBV2 and TRBJ2-2, with D unclear. V dropped 3 bases and J dropped 0 bases, with 11 bases sitting between them. The germline CDR1 and CDR2 sequences are SNHLY and FYNNEI. This CDR3 is built from 16 residues. The CDR3 loop reads CASSDPQASNTGELFF. In nucleotides, the CDR3 is TGTGCCAGCAGTGACCCACAAGCCTCGAACACCGGGGAGCTGTTTTTT. Combining the CDR3 with reference TRBV2 and TRBJ2-2 gives the whole variable domain EPEVTQTPSHQVTQMGQEVILRCVPISNHLYFYWYRQILGQKVEFLVSFYNNEISEKSEIFDDQFSVERPDGSNFTLKIRSTKLEDSAMYFCASSDPQASNTGELFFGEGSRLTVL.

The CDR3, as DNA: TGTGCCAGCAGCTTTAGGGCAGGAGCCTACGAGCAGTACTTC. Its protein is CASSFRAGAYEQYF. The J gene is TRBJ2-7, the V gene TRBV13, with D unresolved. The CDR3 has 14 residues. Trimming left V 3 bases short and J 2 bases short, with 11 bases between. Germline V lookup: CDR1 PRHDT, CDR2 FYEKMQ (reference sequence).

The chain combines TRBV4-3 with TRBJ1-2, with D uncertain. There are 13 residues in the CDR3. V was shortened by 5 bases and J by 5 bases, with 12 bases between the two germline ends. Germline CDR1 and CDR2: LGHNA and YSLEER. The CDR3 is CASSARGTYGYTF. DNA of the CDR3: TGCGCCAGCAGCGCCCGTGGAACGTATGGCTACACCTTC.

V gene TRBV20-1 combines with J gene TRBJ2-7; 7 positions agree with TRBD1. Trimming removed 0 bases from V and 2 bases from J; junction bases left unmatched: 7. From germline, CDR1 is DFQATT and CDR2 SNEGSKA (reference sequence). This CDR3 comprises 15 residues. This CDR3 reads CSAREGTVSPYEQYF. In nucleotides, the CDR3 is TGCAGTGCTAGAGAAGGGACAGTCTCTCCCTACGAGCAGTACTTC.

This chain links TRBV6-2 or TRBV6-3 with TRBJ2-4; TRBD1 aligns across 10 bases. The CDR3 is made up of 18 amino acids. Germline loops: CDR1 MNHEY, CDR2 SVGEGT. Losses at the gene ends were 7 bases for V and 1 base for J; bases not matched to a gene: 13. This CDR3 is CASNPRDRGLGAKNIQYF. DNA for the CDR3: TGTGCCAGCAATCCTCGCGACAGGGGGCTCGGGGCCAAAAACATTCAGTACTTC.

The chain couples TRBV7-2 to TRBJ1-2; D might be TRBD1 (5 bases). V shed 5 bases and J shed 5 bases, with 21 bases lying between them. There are 16 residues in the CDR3. Looked up from germline, CDR1 is SGHTA and CDR2 is FQGNSA. The CDR3 DNA reads TGTGCCAGCAGCCCCAGGCACCGGGACGGCGGGTATGGCTACACCTTC. Protein: CASSPRHRDGGYGYTF.

This clonotype has only a few counts. The chain joins TRBV7-2 to TRBJ2-3; D is uncertain. The V end lost 2 bases, the J end lost 4 bases, and 10 bases lay between the germline ends. The V gene's germline CDR1 is SGHTA and CDR2 FQGNSA. The CDR3 has 14 amino acids. DNA of the CDR3: TGTGCCAGCAGCTTAACAAGCTCATCAGATACGCAGTATTTT. This translates into CASSLTSSSDTQYF.

The chain has TRBV6-5 and TRBJ2-3, with TRBD1 matching 8 bases. The germline CDR1 and CDR2 sequences are MNHEY and SVGAGI. V lost 2 bases to trimming and J lost 7 bases; unmatched junction nucleotides: 14. CDR3 length: 17 amino acids. CDR3 sequence (DNA): TGTGCCAGCAGTTACGGGGGATATCAGGGGGCGTCTCATACGCAGTATTTT. This codes for CASSYGGYQGASHTQYF.

V usage is TRBV9 and J usage is TRBJ1-2, with D hard to call. The CDR3 length is 13 residues. The germline V gene has CDR1 SGDLS and CDR2 YYNGEE. Trimming left V 5 bases short and J 4 bases short, with 12 bases between. CDR3 DNA: TGTGCCAGCAGGGGCTACCAATTCTATGGCTACACCTTC. This codes for CASRGYQFYGYTF.

This clonotype has only one observation. The DNA for the CDR3 is TGTGCCACCAGTGGAGACAGGGCGACGCAGTATTTT. It specifies CATSGDRATQYF. The V call is TRBV24-1, the J call TRBJ2-3; 7 nucleotides line up with TRBD1. The CDR3 totals 12 residues. Losses at the gene ends were 5 bases for V and 9 bases for J; bases not matched to a gene: 4. The germline CDR1 and CDR2 sequences are KGHDR and SFDVKD.

About this clonotype: The CDR3 end shows no conserved phenylalanine or tryptophan, and so a read error is likely. The CDR3 sequence is CASSYLGQGVNPQETQYL. The CDR3 DNA reads as TGTGCCAGCAGTTACCTCGGACAGGGAGTAAACCCCCAAGAGACCCAGTACCTC. The J gene is TRBJ2-5, the V gene TRBV6-5, with TRBD1 identical over 8 bases. The trim removed 2 bases at V and 1 base at J, leaving 12 bases unmatched. CDR1 MNHEY and CDR2 SVGAGI come from the germline V gene. This CDR3 has 18 amino acids.

This clonotype was counted between two and nine times. V and J are TRBV20-1 and TRBJ2-3, with 12 bases aligning to TRBD2. This CDR3 has 14 amino acids. Germline V gene lookup returns CDR1 DFQATT and CDR2 SNEGSKA (reference sequence). V lost 6 bases to trimming and J lost 4 bases; unmatched junction nucleotides: 5. The chain's CDR3 is CSALLAGGPDTQYF. The CDR3, as DNA: TGCAGTGCCCTACTAGCGGGGGGCCCAGATACGCAGTATTTT.

Details on this clonotype: It is likely a read error, because the conserved phenylalanine at the end of the CDR3 is missing. CDR3 amino acids: CSVELRGGSYNEQFV. The CDR3 DNA follows: TGCAGCGTTGAGTTGAGGGGGGGCTCCTACAATGAGCAGTTCGTC. The chain links TRBV29-1 to TRBJ2-1, with D perhaps matching TRBD2 (7 bases). V was cut by 3 bases and J by 0 bases, with 12 bases left in between. Germline-derived CDR1 and CDR2 are SQVTM and ANQGSEA. This CDR3 has 15 residues.

The V gene is TRBV11-1, the J gene TRBJ2-7; 8 positions match TRBD1. This CDR3 region has 15 residues. V trimming: 5 bases; J trimming: 3 bases; junction bases outside the gene matches: 9. Germline V gene sequence: CDR1 SGHAT, CDR2 FQDESV (reference sequence). CDR3 sequence: CASSPPDRVVYEQYF. The CDR3 DNA follows: TGTGCCAGCAGCCCCCCGGACAGGGTGGTCTACGAGCAGTACTTC.

This clonotype came up a few times. The chain recombines TRBV29-1 with TRBJ1-2; unclear D gene. The CDR3 runs 14 residues. Trimming left V 5 bases short and J 0 bases short, with 13 bases between. Germline assignment: CDR1 SQVTM and CDR2 ANQGSEA. The CDR3 protein is CSVTARLANYGYTF. The CDR3 region has the DNA TGCAGCGTTACCGCCAGGCTAGCTAACTATGGCTACACCTTC. The whole variable domain, remainder taken from reference TRBV29-1 and TRBJ1-2, is SAVISQKPSRDICQRGTSLTIQCQVDSQVTMMFWYRQQPGQSLTLIATANQGSEATYESGFVIDKFPISRPNLTFSTLTVSNMSPEDSSIYLCSVTARLANYGYTFGSGTRLTVV.

This clonotype has only a few counts. The V gene is TRBV28, the J gene TRBJ1-1; D remains ambiguous. Germline CDR1 MDHEN, CDR2 SYDVKM. CDR3 size: 14 residues. V lost 3 bases and J 1 base, leaving 9 bases between the germline ends. The CDR3, as DNA: TGTGCCAGCAGTTTCCTTACAGAGAACACTGAAGCTTTCTTT. The encoded protein is CASSFLTENTEAFF.

The chain is built from TRBV15 and TRBJ2-5; D is unclear. The better agreement between TRBJ2-7 and the DNA end casts doubt on the J call. The CDR3 is made up of 14 amino acids. The germline V gene has CDR1 LNHNV and CDR2 YYDKDF (reference sequence). The CDR3 bases are TGTGCCACCAGCCCGATGGTGGGCTGGGACGAGCAGTACTTC. Translating it yields CATSPMVGWDEQYF.